This T cell receptor (beta chain) was retrieved from a study of T cell repertoires in cytomegalovirus infection. Study summary: It can be stated that public TCR beta signatures indicated CMV infection as well as a matching HLA type.

The CDR3 is 16 amino acids. The V end was cut by 4 bases, the J end by 7 bases, with 22 bases between. CDR1 is MNHNY and CDR2 is SVGAGI in the germline V gene (reference sequence). One entry per CDR3 protein, called by TCRdb with MiXCR from the reads. The sample consists of roughly 500,000 distinct CDR3 sequences, 16% of them appearing once. This clonotype occurred a few times. This sequence joins TRBV6-6 and TRBJ2-5; perhaps TRBD1 as D (6 bases). The source is a human donor in good health (CMV status not recorded). Some clones in this sample may be carry-over from other donors' samples. What was sequenced was CD8+ T cells from PBMCs. CDR3: CASSFNQEGKGGTQYF. CDR3 sequence (DNA): TGTGCCAGCAGTTTCAACCAGGAAGGGAAAGGGGGGACCCAGTACTTC.